The clone carrying this T cell receptor beta chain showed up many times. The antigen remains undetermined. Via MiXCR, TCRdb re-called the PCR reads, giving one row per CDR3 protein. The sample records under 650,000 distinct CDR3 sequences, just under 20% being singletons. When naive CD8 T cells were sorted, they were gated as CD8+CD4-CCR7+CD45RA+. The sample comes from a study of molecular identifiers for immune sequencing clone quantification. The wider study: Naive CD8 RNA (around 20,000 or 100,000 cells) was divided into five aliquots, with four sequenced.

Study outcomes and limitations: Same-barcode identical TCR molecules could make highly expanded clones look smaller than they are. One cell's worth of spiked Jurkat TCR RNA was reportedly detectable among some 1 million naive cells.

Germline values: CDR1 SEHNR, CDR2 FQNEAQ (reference sequence). This CDR3 has 15 amino acids. The trim removed 5 bases at V and 5 bases at J, leaving 8 bases unmatched. The clonotype comes from a human donor in good health. Some libraries in this study had Jurkat cell RNA spiked in. Sequencing was done on a sample of naive CD8+ T cells from blood, with Jurkat cell RNA spiked in. The subset is: FACS-sorted CD8+CD4-CCR7+CD45RA+ naive T cells. The rearrangement uses TRBV7-9 and TRBJ2-2; 7 nucleotides match TRBD2. The CDR3 DNA reads TGTGCCAGCAGCCCGGGCGGGAGACCGACCGGGGAGCTGTTTTTT. Residues: CASSPGGRPTGELFF. Together with reference TRBV7-9 and TRBJ2-2, the CDR3 gives the full variable domain: DTGVSQNPRHKITKRGQNVTFRCDPISEHNRLYWYRQTLGQGPEFLTYFQNEAQLEKSRLLSDRFSAERPKGSFSTLEIQRTEQGDSAMYLCASSPGGRPTGELFFGEGSRLTVL.